This TCR beta chain was captured in a study of T cell repertoires in cytomegalovirus infection. CDR1 and CDR2 (germline): SQVTM, ANQGSEA. The CDR3 loop spans 16 amino acids. As concerns this clonotype: One junction end does not reproduce the germline sequence, and a read error may be involved.

In TCRdb, the reads were re-called with MiXCR into one record per CDR3 protein. The sample yields roughly 500,000 distinct CDR3 sequences, around 11% seen once. What was sequenced was PBMCs. The rearrangement links TRBV29-1 to TRBJ2-3, with D possibly being TRBD2 (5 bases). The TCR was taken from a human donor in good health (CMV status not recorded). Some clones in this sample may be carry-over from other donors' samples. CDR3 bases: TGCAGCGTCGAAGCCCCGGGATTTGAAGGCACAGATACGCAGTATTTT. Its translation is CSVEAPGFEGTDTQYF.